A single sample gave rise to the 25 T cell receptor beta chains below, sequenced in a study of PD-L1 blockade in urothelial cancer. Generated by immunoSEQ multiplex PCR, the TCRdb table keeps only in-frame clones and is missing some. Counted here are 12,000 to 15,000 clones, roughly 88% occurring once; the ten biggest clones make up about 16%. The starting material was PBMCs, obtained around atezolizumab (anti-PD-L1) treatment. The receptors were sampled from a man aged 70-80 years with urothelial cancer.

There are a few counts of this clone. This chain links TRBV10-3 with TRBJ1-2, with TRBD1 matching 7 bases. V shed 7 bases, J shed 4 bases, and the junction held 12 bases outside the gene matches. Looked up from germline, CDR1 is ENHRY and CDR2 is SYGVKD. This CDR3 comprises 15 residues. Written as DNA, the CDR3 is TGTGCCATCACTTCTGGGACAGAGGACGGCTATGGCTACACCTTC. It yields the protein CAITSGTEDGYGYTF.

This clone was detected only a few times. The CDR3: CASSRGGFTEAFF. The CDR3 nucleotides are TGTGCCAGCTCTAGGGGGGGGTTCACTGAAGCTTTCTTT. V gene TRBV25-1 combines with J gene TRBJ1-1; possible D gene TRBD1, 6 bases. In germline, CDR1 is MGHDK, CDR2 SYGVNS. The CDR3 is 13 amino acids. The ends were cut back, 8 bases at V and 4 bases at J, with 14 bases in the middle.

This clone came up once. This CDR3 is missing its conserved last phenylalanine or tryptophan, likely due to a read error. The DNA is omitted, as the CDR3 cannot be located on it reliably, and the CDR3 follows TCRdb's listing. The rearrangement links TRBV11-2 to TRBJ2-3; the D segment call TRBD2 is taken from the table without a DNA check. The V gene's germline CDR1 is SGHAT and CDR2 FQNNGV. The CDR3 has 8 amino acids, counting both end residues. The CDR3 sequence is CASSSTKA.

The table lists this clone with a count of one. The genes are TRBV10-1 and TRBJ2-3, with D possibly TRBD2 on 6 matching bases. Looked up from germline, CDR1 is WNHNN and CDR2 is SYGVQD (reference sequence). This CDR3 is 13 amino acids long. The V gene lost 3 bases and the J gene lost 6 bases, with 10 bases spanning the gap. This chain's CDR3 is CASSDYGRDTQYF. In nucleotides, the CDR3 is TGCGCCAGCAGTGACTATGGGAGGGATACGCAGTATTTT.

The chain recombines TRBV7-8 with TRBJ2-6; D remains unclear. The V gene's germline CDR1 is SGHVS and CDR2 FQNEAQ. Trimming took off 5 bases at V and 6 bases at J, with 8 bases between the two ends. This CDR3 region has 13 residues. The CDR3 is CASSLAEANVLTF. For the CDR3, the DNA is TGTGCCAGCAGCCTCGCAGAGGCCAACGTCCTGACTTTC.

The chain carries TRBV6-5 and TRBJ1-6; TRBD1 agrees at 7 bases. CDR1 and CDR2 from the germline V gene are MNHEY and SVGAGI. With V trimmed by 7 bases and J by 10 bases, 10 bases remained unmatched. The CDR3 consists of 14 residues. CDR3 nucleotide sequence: TGTGCCAGCAACAAGCGGCAGGGGGAATCACCCCTCCACTTT. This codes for CASNKRQGESPLHF.

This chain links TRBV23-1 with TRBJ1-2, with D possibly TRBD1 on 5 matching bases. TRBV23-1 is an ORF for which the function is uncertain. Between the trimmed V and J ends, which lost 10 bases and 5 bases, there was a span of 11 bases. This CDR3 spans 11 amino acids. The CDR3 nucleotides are TGCGCCACTGGGGCCCGGTATGGCTACACCTTC. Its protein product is CATGARYGYTF.

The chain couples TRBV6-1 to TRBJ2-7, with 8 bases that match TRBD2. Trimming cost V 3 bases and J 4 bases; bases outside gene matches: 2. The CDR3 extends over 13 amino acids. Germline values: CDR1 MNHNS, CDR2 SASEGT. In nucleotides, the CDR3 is TGTGCCAGCAGTGAGGGACTAGTTTACGAGCAGTACTTC. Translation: CASSEGLVYEQYF.

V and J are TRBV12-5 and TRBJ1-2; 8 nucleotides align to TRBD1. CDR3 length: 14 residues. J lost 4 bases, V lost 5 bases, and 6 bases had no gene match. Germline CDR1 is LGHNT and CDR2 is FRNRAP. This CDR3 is CASGEPGQVYGYTF. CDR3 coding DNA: TGTGCTAGTGGTGAACCGGGACAGGTCTATGGCTACACCTTC.

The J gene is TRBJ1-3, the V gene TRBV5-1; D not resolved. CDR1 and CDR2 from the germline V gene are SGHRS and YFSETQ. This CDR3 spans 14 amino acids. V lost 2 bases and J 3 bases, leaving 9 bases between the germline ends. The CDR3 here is CASSFEAVGNTIYF. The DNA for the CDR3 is TGCGCCAGCAGCTTCGAGGCAGTTGGAAACACCATATATTTT.

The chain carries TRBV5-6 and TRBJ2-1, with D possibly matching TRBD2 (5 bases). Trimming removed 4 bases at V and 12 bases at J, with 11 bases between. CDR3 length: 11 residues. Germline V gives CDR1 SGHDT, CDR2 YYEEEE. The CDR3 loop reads CASSAERLQFF. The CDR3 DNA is TGTGCCAGCAGCGCAGAGCGGTTGCAGTTCTTC.

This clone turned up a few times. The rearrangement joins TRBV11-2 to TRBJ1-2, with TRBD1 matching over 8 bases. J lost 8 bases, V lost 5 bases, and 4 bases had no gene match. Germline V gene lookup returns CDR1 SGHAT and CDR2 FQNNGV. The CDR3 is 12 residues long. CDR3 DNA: TGTGCCAGCAGCCAACAGGGGGGAGGCTACACCTTC. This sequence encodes CASSQQGGGYTF.

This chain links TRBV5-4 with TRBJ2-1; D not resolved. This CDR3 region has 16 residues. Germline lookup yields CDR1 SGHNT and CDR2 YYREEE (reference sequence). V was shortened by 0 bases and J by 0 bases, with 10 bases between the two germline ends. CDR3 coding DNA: TGTGCCAGCAGCTTGGGGGCGACCCGCTCCTACAATGAGCAGTTCTTC. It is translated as CASSLGATRSYNEQFF.

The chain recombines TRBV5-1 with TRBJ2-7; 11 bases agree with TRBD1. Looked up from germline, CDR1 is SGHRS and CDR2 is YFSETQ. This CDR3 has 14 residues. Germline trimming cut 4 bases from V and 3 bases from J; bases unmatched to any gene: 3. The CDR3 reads CASSEGTGGYEQYF. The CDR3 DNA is TGCGCCAGCAGCGAGGGGACAGGGGGCTACGAGCAGTACTTC. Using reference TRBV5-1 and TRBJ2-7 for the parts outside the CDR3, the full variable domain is KAGVTQTPRYLIKTRGQQVTLSCSPISGHRSVSWYQQTPGQGLQFLFEYFSETQRNKGNFPGRFSGRQFSNSRSEMNVSTLELGDSALYLCASSEGTGGYEQYFGPGTRLTVT.

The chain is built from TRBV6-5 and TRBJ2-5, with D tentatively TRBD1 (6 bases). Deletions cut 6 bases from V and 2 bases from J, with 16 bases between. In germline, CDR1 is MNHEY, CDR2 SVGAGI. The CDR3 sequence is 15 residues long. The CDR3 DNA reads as TGTGCCAGCAGCCTTGATGGGGGCGAACAAGAGACCCAGTACTTC. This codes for CASSLDGGEQETQYF.

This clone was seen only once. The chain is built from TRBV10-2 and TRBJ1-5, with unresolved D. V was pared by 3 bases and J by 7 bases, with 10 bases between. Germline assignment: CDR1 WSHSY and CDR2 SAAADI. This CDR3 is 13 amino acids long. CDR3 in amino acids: CASSDEVRQPQHF. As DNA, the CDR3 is TGCGCCAGCAGTGACGAGGTGCGGCAGCCCCAGCATTTT.

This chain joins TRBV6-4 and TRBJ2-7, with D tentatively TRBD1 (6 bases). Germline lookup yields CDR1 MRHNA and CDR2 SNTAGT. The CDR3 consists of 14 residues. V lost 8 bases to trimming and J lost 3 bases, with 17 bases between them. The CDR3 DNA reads TGTGCCAGCGGAGAAGGGACACTTCGCTACGAGCAGTACTTC. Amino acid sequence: CASGEGTLRYEQYF.

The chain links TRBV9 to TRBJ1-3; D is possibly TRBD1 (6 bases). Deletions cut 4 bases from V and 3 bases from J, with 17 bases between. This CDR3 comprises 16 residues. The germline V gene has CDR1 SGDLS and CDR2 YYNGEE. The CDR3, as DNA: TGTGCCAGCAGCCCTTCTGGCGGGGGCGGTGGAAACACCATATATTTT. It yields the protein CASSPSGGGGGNTIYF.

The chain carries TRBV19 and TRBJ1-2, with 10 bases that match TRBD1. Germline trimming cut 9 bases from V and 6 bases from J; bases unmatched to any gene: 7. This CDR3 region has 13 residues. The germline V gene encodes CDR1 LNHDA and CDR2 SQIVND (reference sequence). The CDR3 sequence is CASRGTGVNGYTF. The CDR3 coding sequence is TGTGCCAGCCGTGGGACAGGGGTAAATGGCTACACCTTC.

DNA for the CDR3: TGTGCCAGCAGTGAATCCGGGCGTCCGGGGACCTACGAGCAGTACTTC. The encoded protein is CASSESGRPGTYEQYF. The J gene is TRBJ2-7, the V gene TRBV25-1; D may be TRBD2 (5 bases). Germline V gene data show CDR1 as MGHDK and CDR2 as SYGVNS. V was shortened by 1 base and J by 2 bases, with 15 bases between the two germline ends. The CDR3 runs 16 residues.

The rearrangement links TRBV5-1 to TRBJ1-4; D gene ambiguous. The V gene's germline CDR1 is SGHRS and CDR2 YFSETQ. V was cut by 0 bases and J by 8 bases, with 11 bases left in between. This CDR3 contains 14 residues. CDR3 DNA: TGCGCCAGCAGCTTGGGTGGGAGTAACGAAAAACTGTTTTTT. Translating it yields CASSLGGSNEKLFF.

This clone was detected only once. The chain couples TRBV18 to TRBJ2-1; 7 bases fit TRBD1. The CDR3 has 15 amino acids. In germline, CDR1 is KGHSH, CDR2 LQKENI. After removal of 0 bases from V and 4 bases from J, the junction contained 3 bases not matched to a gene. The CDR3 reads CASSPPGTAYNEQFF. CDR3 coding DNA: TGTGCCAGCTCACCACCCGGGACAGCTTACAATGAGCAGTTCTTC.

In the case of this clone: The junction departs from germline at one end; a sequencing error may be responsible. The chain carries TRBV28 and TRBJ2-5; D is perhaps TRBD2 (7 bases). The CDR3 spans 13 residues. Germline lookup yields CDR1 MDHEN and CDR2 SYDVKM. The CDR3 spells CAMGGRSQEAQYF. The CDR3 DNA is TGTGCCATGGGGGGGCGATCCCAAGAGGCCCAGTACTTC.

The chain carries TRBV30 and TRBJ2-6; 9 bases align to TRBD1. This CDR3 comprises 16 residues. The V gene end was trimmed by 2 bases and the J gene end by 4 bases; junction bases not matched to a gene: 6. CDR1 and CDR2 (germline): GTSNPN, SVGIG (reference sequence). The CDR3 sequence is CAWSRDRVSGANVLTF. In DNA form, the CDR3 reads TGTGCCTGGAGTCGGGACAGGGTTTCAGGGGCCAACGTCCTGACTTTC.

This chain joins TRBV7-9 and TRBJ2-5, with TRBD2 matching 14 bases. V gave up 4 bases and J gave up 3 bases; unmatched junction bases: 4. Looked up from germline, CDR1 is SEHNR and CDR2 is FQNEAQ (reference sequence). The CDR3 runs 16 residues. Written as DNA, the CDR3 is TGTGCCAGCAGCTGGGGACTAGCGGGGGAGGAAGAGACCCAGTACTTC. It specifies CASSWGLAGEEETQYF.